The clone carrying this T cell receptor (beta chain) was counted at least ten times. This entry comes from a study of T cells in Graves' hyperthyroidism and ophthalmopathy. Across the whole study: Peripheral blood was drawn at first diagnosis, prior to all treatment.

The V gene end was trimmed by 2 bases and the J gene end by 0 bases; junction bases not matched to a gene: 3. Germline loops: CDR1 MNHEY, CDR2 SVGEGT. The CDR3 contains 15 residues. Researchers took RNA transcripts and amplified the TCR beta CDR3 regions from them. The primer set for the first-round RT-PCR of the TCR CDR3 was HTBI. Each CDR3 protein is one row after TCRdb ran MiXCR on the multiplex PCR reads. The sample shows hundreds of thousands of distinct CDR3 sequences, around 13% of them seen only once. Input material: blood. V usage is TRBV6-2 or TRBV6-3 and J usage is TRBJ1-1; 7 bases map to TRBD1. The TCR comes from a young woman with Graves' hyperthyroidism. CDR3 sequence reads: CASSYGQAMNTEAFF. The CDR3 DNA sequence: TGTGCCAGCAGTTACGGACAGGCCATGAACACTGAAGCTTTCTTT.